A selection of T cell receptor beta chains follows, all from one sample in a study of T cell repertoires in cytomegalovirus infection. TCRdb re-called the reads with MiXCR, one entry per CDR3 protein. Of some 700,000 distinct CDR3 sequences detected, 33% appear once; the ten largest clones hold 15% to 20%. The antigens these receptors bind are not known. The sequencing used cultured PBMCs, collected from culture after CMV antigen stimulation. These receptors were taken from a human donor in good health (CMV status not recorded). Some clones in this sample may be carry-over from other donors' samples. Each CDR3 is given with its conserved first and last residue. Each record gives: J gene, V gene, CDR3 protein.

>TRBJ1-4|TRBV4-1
CASSLGPGLNNEKLFF
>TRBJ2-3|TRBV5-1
CASSLGEQGVADTQYF
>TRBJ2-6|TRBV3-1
CASSQGRAGANVLTF
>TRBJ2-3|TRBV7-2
CASSFSTTGGVGTDTQYF
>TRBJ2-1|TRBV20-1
CSAPRGGSSYNEQFF
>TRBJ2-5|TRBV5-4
CASRLGLQETQYF
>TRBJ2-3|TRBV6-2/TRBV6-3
CASRTPGRYTDTQYF
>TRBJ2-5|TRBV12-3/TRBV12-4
CASAKSGTSGAETQYF
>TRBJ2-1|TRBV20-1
CSARSTWGLAGNEQFF
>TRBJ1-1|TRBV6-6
CASSPAGSRHTEAFF
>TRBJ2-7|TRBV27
CASSSGGPGGYEQYF
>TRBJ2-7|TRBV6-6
CASSDFSDRDTYEQYF
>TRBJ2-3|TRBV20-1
CSASILAGGTDAQYF
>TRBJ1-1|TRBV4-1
CASSQVRTGGTEAFF
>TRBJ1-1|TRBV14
CASSQDYRRGGAFF
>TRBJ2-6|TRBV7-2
CASSQNSGANVLTF
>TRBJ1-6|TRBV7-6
CASSAGEPNSPLHF
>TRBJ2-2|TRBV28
CASSFLLATGELFF
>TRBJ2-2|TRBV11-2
CASSLGRQGLTGELFF
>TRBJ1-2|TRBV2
CASKKVLNGYTF
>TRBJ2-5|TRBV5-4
CASSLKVAAETQYF
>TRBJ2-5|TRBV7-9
CASSLHALGTQYF
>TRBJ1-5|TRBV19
CASSIVVGPGQAQHF
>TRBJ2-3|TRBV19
CASSIGSEQDTQYF
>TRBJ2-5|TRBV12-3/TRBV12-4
CASSSQQGLETQYF
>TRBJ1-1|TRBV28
CASSQQWTEAFF
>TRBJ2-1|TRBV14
CASSRLAGGPKQFF
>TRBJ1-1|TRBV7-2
CASSLSGGGKNTEAFF
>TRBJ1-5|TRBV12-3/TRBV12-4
CASSADRPNQPQHF
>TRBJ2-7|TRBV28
CASSLELGGGTIYEQYF
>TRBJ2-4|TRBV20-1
CSARSPPNENIQYF
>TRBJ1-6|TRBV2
CASQTQPGNSPLHF
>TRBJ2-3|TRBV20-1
CSAPPGTSTDTQYF
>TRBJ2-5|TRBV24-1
CATSDLKTSGNRETQYF
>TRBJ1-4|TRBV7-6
CASSPKGRWNEKLFF
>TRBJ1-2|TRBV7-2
CASSLGQGFGYGYTF
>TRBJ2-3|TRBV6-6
CASGTGAAPSDTQYF